This section outlines one T cell receptor (beta chain) sequence together with its context. The data originate from a study of identical twins. TCRdb ran MiXCR on the 5' RACE reads and lists one entry per CDR3 protein. This table holds a few hundred thousand distinct CDR3 sequences, 13% to 15% found once. Trimming shortened V by 7 bases and J by 3 bases, and 16 bases separated the two germline ends. The CDR3 contains 15 residues. These data were likewise used in another study, on yellow fever vaccine responses in identical twins.

Sequencing was done on a sample of CD4+ T cells sorted from blood. This sequence originates from a woman under 30 in good health. This chain connects TRBV23-1 to TRBJ2-1; D perhaps matches TRBD1 (6 bases). TRBV23-1 is an ORF; its function is uncertain. CDR3 amino acids: CASKGDGMGYNEQFF. In DNA, the CDR3 is TGCGCCAGCAAGGGGGATGGGATGGGCTACAATGAGCAGTTCTTC.